These 15 T cell receptor beta chains share one sample of origin, sequenced in a study of CD4 and CD8 cells across lung adenocarcinoma regions. TCRdb fed the PCR reads into MiXCR, producing one record per CDR3 protein. The data contain some 3,700 distinct CDR3 sequences, just over 50% of them singletons. The material sequenced was CD4+ T cells from the margin of a lung tumor. The receptors stem from a female donor with lung adenocarcinoma. The CD4 and CD8 labels of this study may be unreliable.

The chain carries TRBV10-1 and TRBJ2-5; perhaps D is TRBD1 or TRBD2 (6 bases each). The germline V and J ends were trimmed by 2 bases and 10 bases, with 26 bases remaining between them. Germline CDR1 and CDR2: WNHNN and SYGVQD (reference sequence). This CDR3 spans 17 amino acids. The CDR3 loop is CASSEGLGGRDKKIQYF. The DNA of the CDR3 is TGCGCCAGCAGTGAGGGGCTCGGGGGCCGTGACAAAAAGATCCAGTACTTC.

The V and J genes are TRBV9 and TRBJ2-1; 9 bases fit TRBD2. The germline CDR1 and CDR2 sequences are SGDLS and YYNGEE. This CDR3 comprises 16 residues. V was clipped by 4 bases and J by 10 bases; unmatched bases: 15. For the CDR3, the DNA is TGTGCCAGCAGCTCAGACCCGGGACTAGCTTCAAGGGAGCAGTTCTTC. It translates to CASSSDPGLASREQFF.

This chain joins TRBV6-1 and TRBJ2-3; 7 nucleotides line up with TRBD2. This CDR3 region has 15 residues. CDR1 and CDR2 (germline): MNHNS, SASEGT. The junction had 7 bases not matched to a gene; V was cut back by 7 bases and J by 0 bases. As DNA, the CDR3 is TGTGCCAGCACGCTAGCGGCCCTTAGCACAGATACGCAGTATTTT. Translating gives CASTLAALSTDTQYF.

The chain employs TRBV27 and TRBJ2-6; D may be TRBD2 (6 bases). The CDR3 is 15 amino acids. The germline V gene has CDR1 MNHEY and CDR2 SMNVEV (reference sequence). Trimming removed 3 bases from V and 10 bases from J, with 16 bases in between. The CDR3 DNA reads as TGTGCCAGCAGTTTTCGGGGGACTTTAGGAAACGTCCTGACTTTC. It is translated as CASSFRGTLGNVLTF.

This clonotype appeared a few times. The gene calls are TRBV6-1 and TRBJ2-3; 10 nucleotides line up with TRBD1. Looked up from germline, CDR1 is MNHNS and CDR2 is SASEGT. The V and J ends lost 5 bases and 8 bases, in that order; junction bases with no gene match: 19. This CDR3 is built from 18 residues. This CDR3 reads CASSIQGGQGIVLVTQYF. The CDR3 region has the DNA TGTGCCAGCAGTATTCAGGGGGGACAGGGGATTGTTTTGGTTACGCAGTATTTT.

Concerning this clonotype: Germline is not matched at one junction end, which may reflect a read error. The chain couples TRBV6-1 to TRBJ2-4; no clear D. CDR1 MNHNS and CDR2 SASEGT come from the germline V gene. The CDR3 contains 13 residues. This chain's CDR3 is CASRLSAENIQYF. CDR3 in DNA: TGTGCCAGCAGGCTGTCAGCCGAAAATATTCAGTACTTC.

V and J are TRBV11-3 and TRBJ2-5, with 7 bases identical to TRBD2. The closer fit of TRBJ2-7 to the DNA end suggests the J call may be wrong. The CDR3 runs 15 residues. Germline loops: CDR1 SGHNT, CDR2 YENEEA. CDR3 sequence (DNA): TGTGCCAGCAGCCAAGGTCGGGGGGACTTCTACGAGCAGTACTTC. Translating it yields CASSQGRGDFYEQYF.

This clonotype occurred a few times. A read error is likely, as this CDR3 ends without the conserved phenylalanine or tryptophan. The DNA is omitted, as the CDR3 cannot be located on it reliably, and the CDR3 follows TCRdb's listing. The rearrangement uses TRBV30 and TRBJ2-1; the table gives TRBD1 as D, unverified against the DNA. The CDR3 has 21 residues if both end residues are counted. Germline-derived CDR1 and CDR2 are GTSNPN and SVGIG (reference sequence). The CDR3 sequence is CAWSPGAIPVGDDREGWHMAG.

The chain couples TRBV24-1 to TRBJ2-5, with D tentatively TRBD1 (6 bases). CDR3 length: 13 amino acids. From germline, CDR1 is KGHDR and CDR2 SFDVKD. V was trimmed by 4 bases and J by 4 bases, leaving 9 bases between them. The CDR3 protein is CATSEQGRETQYF. CDR3 DNA: TGTGCCACCAGTGAACAGGGTAGAGAGACCCAGTACTTC.

This chain joins TRBV7-2 and TRBJ2-1, with a weak D call TRBD2 (6 bases). The better agreement between TRBJ2-3 and the DNA end casts doubt on the J call. Germline assignment: CDR1 SGHTA and CDR2 FQGNSA. The CDR3 extends over 14 amino acids. This CDR3 reads CASSLQAGANEQYF. CDR3 in DNA: TGTGCCAGCAGCTTACAAGCGGGCGCCAATGAGCAGTATTTT.

Notes on this clonotype: Mismatch with germline at one junction end may stem from a read error. The chain carries TRBV10-3 and TRBJ2-4; D is tentatively TRBD1 or TRBD2 (5 bases each). The CDR3 consists of 13 residues. The germline gives CDR1 ENHRY, CDR2 SYGVKD. CDR3 sequence (DNA): TGCGTCTCGGGGCGAGGACCCAAAGATACGCAGTACTTC. It codes for CVSGRGPKDTQYF.

The chain recombines TRBV20-1 with TRBJ2-7; maybe TRBD2 (6 bases). From germline, CDR1 is DFQATT and CDR2 SNEGSKA (reference sequence). Trimming pared 3 bases from V and 2 bases from J, leaving 14 bases between. This CDR3 spans 14 amino acids. CDR3 residues: CSASWDLFPYEQYF. The CDR3 region has the DNA TGCAGTGCTAGCTGGGACTTATTCCCCTACGAGCAGTACTTC.

This clonotype was recorded a few times. The rearrangement joins TRBV6-5 to TRBJ2-2; 10 nucleotides agree with TRBD1. There are 15 residues in the CDR3. In germline, CDR1 is MNHEY, CDR2 SVGAGI. The ends lost 5 bases at V and 6 bases at J; junction bases unmatched: 6. CDR3 residues: CASSNRDRGSGELFF. The CDR3 nucleotides read TGTGCCAGCAGTAACCGGGACAGGGGTTCCGGGGAGCTGTTTTTT.

The CDR3 loop reads CASSGREGLLSSYEQYF. CDR3 nucleotide sequence: TGCGCCAGCAGTGGTCGGGAGGGCCTCTTAAGCTCCTACGAGCAGTACTTC. J is TRBJ2-1 and V is TRBV10-2, with 8 bases matching TRBD2. The assigned J gene may be wrong: the sequence end matches TRBJ2-7 better. Looked up from germline, CDR1 is WSHSY and CDR2 is SAAADI. The CDR3 sequence is 17 residues long.

This chain uses TRBV27 with TRBJ2-1; the D is unclear. Germline V lookup: CDR1 MNHEY, CDR2 SMNVEV (reference sequence). V was trimmed by 5 bases and J by 7 bases, leaving 24 bases between them. The CDR3 contains 17 residues. CDR3 protein: CASSATLSSRLRNEQFF. DNA for the CDR3: TGTGCCAGCAGTGCTACCCTCAGCTCAAGGTTACGGAATGAGCAGTTCTTC.